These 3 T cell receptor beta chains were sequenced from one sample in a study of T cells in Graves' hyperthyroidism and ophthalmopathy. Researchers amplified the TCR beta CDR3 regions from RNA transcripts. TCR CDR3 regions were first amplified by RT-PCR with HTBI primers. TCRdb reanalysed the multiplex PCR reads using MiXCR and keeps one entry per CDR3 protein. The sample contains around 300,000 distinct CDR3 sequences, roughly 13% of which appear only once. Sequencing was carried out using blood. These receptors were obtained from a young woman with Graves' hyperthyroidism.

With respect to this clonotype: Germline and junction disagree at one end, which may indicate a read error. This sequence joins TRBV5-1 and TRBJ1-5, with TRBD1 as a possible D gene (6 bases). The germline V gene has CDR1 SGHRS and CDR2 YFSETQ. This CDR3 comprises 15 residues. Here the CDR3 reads CASSLGGGINQPQHF. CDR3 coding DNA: TGTGCCAGCAGCTTGGGGGGCGGGATAAATCAGCCCCAGCATTTT.

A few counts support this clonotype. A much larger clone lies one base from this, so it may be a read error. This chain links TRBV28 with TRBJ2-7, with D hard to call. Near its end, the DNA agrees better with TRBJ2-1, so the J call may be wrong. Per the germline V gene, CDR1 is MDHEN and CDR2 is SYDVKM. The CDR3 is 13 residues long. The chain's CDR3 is CASSSSVSYEQFF. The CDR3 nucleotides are TGTGCCAGCAGTTCGTCAGTTTCCTACGAGCAGTTCTTC.

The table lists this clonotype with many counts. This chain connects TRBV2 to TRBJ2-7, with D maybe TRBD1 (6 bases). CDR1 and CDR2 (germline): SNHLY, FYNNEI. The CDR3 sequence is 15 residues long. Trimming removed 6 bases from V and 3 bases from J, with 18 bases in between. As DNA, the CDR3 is TGTGCCAGCAGAACCGGGACACGCATTAGCTACGAGCAGTACTTC. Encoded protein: CASRTGTRISYEQYF.